These 4 T cell receptor beta chains originate from one sample sequenced in a study of OX40 agonist ivuxolimab in advanced cancers. Sequencing used immunoSEQ multiplex PCR; TCRdb keeps in-frame clones, though not all of them. The table records about 45,000 clones, around nine tenths of them present only once. The starting material was CD4+ or CD8+ T cells sorted from blood, obtained in a trial of the OX40 agonist ivuxolimab. The receptors stem from an adult with an advanced solid tumor such as melanoma, head and neck, liver or kidney cancer.

This chain links TRBV7-3 with TRBJ2-1, with D tentatively TRBD2 (6 bases). V lost 1 base and J 11 bases, leaving 15 bases between the germline ends. This CDR3 contains 14 residues. Germline V gene data show CDR1 as SGHTA and CDR2 as FQGTGA. The CDR3 loop reads CASSLSSGPGKQFF. For the CDR3, the DNA is TGTGCCAGCAGCTTAAGTAGCGGTCCCGGGAAGCAGTTCTTC.

This chain links TRBV5-8 with TRBJ2-1, with D unclear. The CDR3 extends over 15 amino acids. Trimming left V 5 bases short and J 2 bases short, with 14 bases between. Germline CDR1 is SGHTS and CDR2 is YDEGEE. CDR3 nucleotides: TGTGCCAGCAGTCCAGACTCCCTCCCCTACAATGAGCAGTTCTTC. This codes for CASSPDSLPYNEQFF. Using reference TRBV5-8 and TRBJ2-1 for the parts outside the CDR3, the full variable domain is EAGVTQSPTHLIKTRGQQATLRCSPISGHTSVYWYQQALGLGLQFLLWYDEGEERNRGNFPPRFSGRQFPNYSSELNVNALELEDSALYLCASSPDSLPYNEQFFGPGTRLTVL.

This chain uses TRBV28 with TRBJ2-2; D is possibly TRBD1 (6 bases). Germline V lookup: CDR1 MDHEN, CDR2 SYDVKM. The CDR3 has 12 residues. The V gene lost 7 bases and the J gene lost 4 bases, with 7 bases spanning the gap. The CDR3 nucleotides read TGTGCCAGCACCAGGGGCACCGGGGAGCTGTTTTTT. This sequence encodes CASTRGTGELFF.

V gene TRBV7-9 combines with J gene TRBJ1-1; 11 bases are a match to TRBD1. Losses at the gene ends were 4 bases for V and 0 bases for J; bases not matched to a gene: 10. CDR1 and CDR2 (germline): SEHNR, FQNEAQ (reference sequence). The CDR3 runs 18 residues. The CDR3 loop reads CASSSRPGQGGMNTEAFF. For the CDR3, the DNA is TGTGCCAGCAGCTCCCGTCCGGGACAGGGGGGAATGAACACTGAAGCTTTCTTT.